The clone carrying this T cell receptor (beta chain) was counted between two and nine times. This entry is derived from a study of blood T cell repertoires in COVID-19. Clones were sequenced by immunoSEQ multiplex PCR, and TCRdb holds only the in-frame ones, with some missing. Altogether a few hundred thousand clones are present, 80% being singletons, with the ten largest covering 6% to 7.5%. The CDR3 spans 13 residues. The V end was cut by 4 bases, the J end by 7 bases, with 14 bases between. Germline lookup yields CDR1 SQVTM and CDR2 ANQGSEA. This TCR was recovered from a woman aged 40 to 55 with acute COVID-19. The sequencing input was PBMCs or T cells enriched from blood (not recorded which). The chain is built from TRBV29-1 and TRBJ2-1; D possibly corresponds to TRBD2 (7 bases). The CDR3 DNA follows: TGCAGCGTTGGCGGGGGCGCTTCAAATGAGCAGTTCTTC. It translates to CSVGGGASNEQFF.